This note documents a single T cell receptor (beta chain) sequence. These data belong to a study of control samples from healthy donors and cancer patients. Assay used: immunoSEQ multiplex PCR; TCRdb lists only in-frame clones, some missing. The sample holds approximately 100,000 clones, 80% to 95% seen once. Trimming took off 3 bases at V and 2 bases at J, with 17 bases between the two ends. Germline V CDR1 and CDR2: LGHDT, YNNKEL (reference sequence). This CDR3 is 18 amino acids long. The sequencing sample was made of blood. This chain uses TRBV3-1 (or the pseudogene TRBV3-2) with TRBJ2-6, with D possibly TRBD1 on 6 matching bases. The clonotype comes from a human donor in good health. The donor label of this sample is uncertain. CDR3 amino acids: CASSHNRDNAAGANVLTF. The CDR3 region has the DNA TGTGCCAGCAGCCACAACAGGGACAACGCAGCTGGGGCCAACGTCCTGACTTTC.